Listed below are T cell receptor beta chains from one sample, sequenced in a study of T cells after yellow fever vaccination. In TCRdb, the 5' RACE reads were re-called with MiXCR into one record per CDR3 protein. The sample comprises hundreds of thousands of distinct CDR3 sequences, about 19% of which are singletons, and roughly an eighth rests with the top ten. The sample here was PBMCs, taken 15 days after the yellow fever booster vaccination. The receptors here all came from a man aged 25 to 40 who received the YFV17D yellow fever vaccine. Both conserved end residues are part of each CDR3. D genes are given only for firm matches. Some rows have no size entry. The others give once, few or many, or a class for an expanded clone.

V	J	D	size	CDR3	DNA
TRBV3-1	TRBJ2-3	.	few	CASSQAAGTSTDTQYF	TGTGCCAGCAGCCAAGCTGCCGGGACTAGCACAGATACGCAGTATTTT
TRBV7-2	TRBJ2-3	.	many	CASSYGSTDTQYF	TGTGCCAGCAGCTACGGGAGCACAGATACGCAGTATTTT
TRBV5-1	TRBJ2-5	.	few	CASSKGVGETQYF	TGCGCCAGCAGCAAGGGGGTTGGCGAGACCCAGTACTTC
TRBV20-1	TRBJ1-1	.	few	CSASLGHSNTEAFF	TGCAGTGCTAGTCTCGGACATTCAAACACTGAAGCTTTCTTT
TRBV7-9	TRBJ2-3	.	.	CASSLEANTQYF	TGTGCCAGCAGCTTAGAGGCGAATACGCAGTATTTT
TRBV25-1	TRBJ2-1	.	.	CASTQGGQNEQFF	TGTGCCAGCACCCAGGGTGGACAGAATGAGCAGTTCTTC
TRBV5-1	TRBJ2-1	TRBD2	.	CASSWWGTSGRDEQFF	TGCGCCAGCAGCTGGTGGGGGACTAGCGGGAGGGATGAGCAGTTCTTC
TRBV7-2	TRBJ2-3	TRBD2	.	CASSSERLAGTDTQYF	TGTGCCAGCAGCTCTGAACGACTAGCGGGCACAGATACGCAGTATTTT
TRBV7-2	TRBJ2-1	.	few	CASSNSLDNEQFF	TGTGCCAGCAGTAACTCACTGGACAATGAGCAGTTCTTC
TRBV7-2	TRBJ2-5	.	.	CASSREPGSEETQYF	TGTGCCAGCAGCCGCGAACCGGGGTCAGAAGAGACCCAGTACTTC
TRBV9	TRBJ2-1	.	.	CASSPPGTPLSYNEQFF	TGTGCCAGCAGCCCCCCCGGGACCCCTCTCTCCTACAATGAGCAGTTCTTC
TRBV20-1	TRBJ2-5	.	.	CSARASLLVTSETQYF	TGCAGTGCTAGAGCCTCGCTACTAGTGACTTCGGAGACCCAGTACTTC
TRBV5-1	TRBJ1-5	.	many	CASSLEGGGNQPQHF	TGCGCCAGCAGCTTGGAAGGAGGAGGGAATCAGCCCCAGCATTTT
TRBV20-1	TRBJ2-2	.	.	CSARRLLNTGELFF	TGCAGTGCTAGAAGACTTCTCAACACCGGGGAGCTGTTTTTT
TRBV20-1	TRBJ2-7	.	few	CSARDSHSYEQYF	TGCAGTGCTAGAGATAGCCACTCCTACGAGCAGTACTTC
TRBV29-1	TRBJ1-4	.	.	CSVEFRGGEKLFF	TGCAGCGTTGAATTCAGGGGTGGTGAAAAACTGTTTTTT
TRBV21-1	TRBJ2-5	.	.	CASSKKEEETQYF	TGTGCCAGCAGCAAAAAAGAGGAAGAGACCCAGTACTTC
TRBV23-1	TRBJ2-7	.	.	CASSNLGASHEQYF	TGCGCCAGCAGTAACTTGGGCGCCTCGCACGAGCAGTACTTC
TRBV7-2	TRBJ2-2	.	few	CASSQGPERTGELFF	TGTGCCAGCAGCCAGGGTCCGGAGCGCACCGGGGAGCTGTTTTTT
TRBV27	TRBJ1-1	TRBD1	.	CASSPRTGDTEAFF	TGTGCCAGCAGTCCCCGGACAGGGGACACTGAAGCTTTCTTT
TRBV7-6	TRBJ2-1	TRBD2	few	CASSQREDNEQFF	TGTGCCAGCAGCCAGCGGGAGGACAATGAGCAGTTCTTC
TRBV11-2	TRBJ2-5	TRBD2	.	CASSLSPPGTTRETQYF	TGTGCCAGCAGCCTCTCCCCCCCGGGGACTACCAGAGAGACCCAGTACTTC